This T cell receptor beta chain was identified in a study of cytomegalovirus exposure and HLA in healthy donors. About the research overall: T cells numbering about 179 million yielded 117 million unique TCR beta sequences in an earlier analysis. Whole-study results and caveats: According to the study, 160 or so TCR beta chains were cytomegalovirus-associated.

60 Vbeta and 13 Jbeta primers were used in PCR. The repertoire was sequenced with immunoSEQ multiplex PCR; TCRdb's copy has only in-frame clones and lacks some. The table records about 89,000 clones, roughly 85% of them present only once. The germline V and J ends were trimmed by 1 base and 3 bases, with 7 bases remaining between them. Germline loops: CDR1 SGHAT, CDR2 FQNNGV. This CDR3 spans 13 amino acids. On this clone: Its target is not known.

Sequenced material: PBMCs. The receptor was isolated from a man aged 35-49 years in good health and CMV-seropositive. The rearrangement links TRBV11-2 to TRBJ2-7; TRBD2 might be the D (5 bases). The CDR3 region is CASSLVRGYEQYF. The CDR3, as DNA: TGTGCCAGCAGCTTAGTTCGGGGCTACGAGCAGTACTTC.